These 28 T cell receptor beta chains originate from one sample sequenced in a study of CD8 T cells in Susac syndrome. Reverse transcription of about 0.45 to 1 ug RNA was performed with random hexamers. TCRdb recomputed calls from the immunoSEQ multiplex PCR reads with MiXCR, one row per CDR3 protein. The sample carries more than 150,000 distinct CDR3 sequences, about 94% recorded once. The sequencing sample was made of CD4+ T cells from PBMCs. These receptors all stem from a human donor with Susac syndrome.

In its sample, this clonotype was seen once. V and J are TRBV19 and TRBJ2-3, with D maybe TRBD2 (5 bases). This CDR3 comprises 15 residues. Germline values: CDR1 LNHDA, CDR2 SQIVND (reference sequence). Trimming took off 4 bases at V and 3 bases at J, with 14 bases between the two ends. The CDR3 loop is CASSTQAESTDTQYF. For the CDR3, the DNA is TGTGCCAGTAGTACCCAAGCGGAGTCAACAGATACGCAGTATTTT.

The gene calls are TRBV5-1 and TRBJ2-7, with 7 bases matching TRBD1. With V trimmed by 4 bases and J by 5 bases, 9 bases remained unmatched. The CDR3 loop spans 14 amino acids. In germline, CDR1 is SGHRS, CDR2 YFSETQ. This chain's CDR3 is CASSPPTGWDEQYF. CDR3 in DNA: TGCGCCAGCAGCCCGCCGACAGGGTGGGACGAGCAGTACTTC.

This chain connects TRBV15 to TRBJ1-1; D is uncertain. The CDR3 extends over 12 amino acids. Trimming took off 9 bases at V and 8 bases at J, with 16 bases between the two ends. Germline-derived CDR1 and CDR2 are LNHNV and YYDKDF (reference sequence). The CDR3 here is CATRREDGEAFF. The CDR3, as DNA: TGTGCCACTAGGAGGGAGGACGGCGAAGCTTTCTTT.

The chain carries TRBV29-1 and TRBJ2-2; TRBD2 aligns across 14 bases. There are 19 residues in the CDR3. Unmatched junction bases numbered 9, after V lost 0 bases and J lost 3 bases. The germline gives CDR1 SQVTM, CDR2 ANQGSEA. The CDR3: CSVEDPRLAGGIDTGELFF. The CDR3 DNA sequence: TGCAGCGTTGAAGACCCCAGACTAGCGGGGGGGATAGACACCGGGGAGCTGTTTTTT.

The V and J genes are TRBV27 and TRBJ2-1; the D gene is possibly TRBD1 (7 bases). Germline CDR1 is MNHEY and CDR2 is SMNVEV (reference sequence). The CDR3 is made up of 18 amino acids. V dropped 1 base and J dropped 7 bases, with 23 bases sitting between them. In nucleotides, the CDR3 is TGTGCCAGCAGTTTATATGCGACAGGGAGGACGAGGCAAAATGAGCAGTTCTTC. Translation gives CASSLYATGRTRQNEQFF.

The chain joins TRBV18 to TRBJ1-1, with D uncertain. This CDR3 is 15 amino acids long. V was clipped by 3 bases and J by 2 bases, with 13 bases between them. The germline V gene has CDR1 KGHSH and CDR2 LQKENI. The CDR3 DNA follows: TGTGCCAGCTCACCGGTAGCGTTCAAAAACACTGAAGCTTTCTTT. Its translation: CASSPVAFKNTEAFF.

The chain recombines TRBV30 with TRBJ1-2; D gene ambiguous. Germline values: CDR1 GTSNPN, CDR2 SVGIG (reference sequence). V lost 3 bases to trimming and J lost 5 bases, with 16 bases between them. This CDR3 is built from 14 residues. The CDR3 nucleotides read TGTGCCTGGAGCTTGGACGATGAAGGTTATGGCTACACCTTC. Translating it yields CAWSLDDEGYGYTF.

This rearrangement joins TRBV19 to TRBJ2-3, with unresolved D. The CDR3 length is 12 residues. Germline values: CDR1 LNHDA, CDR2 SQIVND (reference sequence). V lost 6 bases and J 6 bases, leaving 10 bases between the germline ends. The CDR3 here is CASSSRRDTQYF. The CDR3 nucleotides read TGTGCCAGTAGCTCACGGCGTGATACGCAGTATTTT.

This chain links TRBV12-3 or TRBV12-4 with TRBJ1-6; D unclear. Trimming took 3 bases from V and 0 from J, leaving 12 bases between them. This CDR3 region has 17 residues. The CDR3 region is CASSFGSGSSYNSPLHF. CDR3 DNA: TGTGCCAGCAGTTTCGGGTCGGGGAGCTCCTATAATTCACCCCTCCACTTT.

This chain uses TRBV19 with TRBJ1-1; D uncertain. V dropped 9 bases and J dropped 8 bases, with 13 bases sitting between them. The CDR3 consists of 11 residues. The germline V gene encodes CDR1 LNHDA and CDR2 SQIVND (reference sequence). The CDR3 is CASRPDREAFF. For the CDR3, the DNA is TGTGCCAGCCGCCCCGACCGGGAAGCTTTCTTT.

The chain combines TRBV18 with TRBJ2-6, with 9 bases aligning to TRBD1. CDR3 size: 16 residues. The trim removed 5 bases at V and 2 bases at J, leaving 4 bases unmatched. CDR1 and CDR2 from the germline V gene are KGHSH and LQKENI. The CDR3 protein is CASSAQGATGANVLTF. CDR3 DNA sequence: TGTGCCAGCTCAGCACAGGGGGCGACTGGGGCCAACGTCCTGACTTTC.

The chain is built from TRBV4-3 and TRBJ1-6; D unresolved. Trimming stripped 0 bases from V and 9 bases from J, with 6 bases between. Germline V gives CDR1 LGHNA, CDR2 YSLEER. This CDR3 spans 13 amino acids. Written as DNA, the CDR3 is TGCGCCAGCAGCCAAGAGACTGGTTCACCCCTCCACTTT. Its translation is CASSQETGSPLHF.

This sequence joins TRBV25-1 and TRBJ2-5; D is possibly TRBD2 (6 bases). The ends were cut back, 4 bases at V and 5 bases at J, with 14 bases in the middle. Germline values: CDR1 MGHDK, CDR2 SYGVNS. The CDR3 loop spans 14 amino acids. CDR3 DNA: TGTGCCAGCAGTGCCGCCCAGGCGGGGGAGACCCAGTACTTC. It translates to CASSAAQAGETQYF. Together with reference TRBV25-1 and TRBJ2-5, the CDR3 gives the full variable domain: EADIYQTPRYLVIGTGKKITLECSQTMGHDKMYWYQQDPGMELHLIHYSYGVNSTEKGDLSSESTVSRIRTEHFPLTLESARPSHTSQYLCASSAAQAGETQYFGPGTRLLVL.

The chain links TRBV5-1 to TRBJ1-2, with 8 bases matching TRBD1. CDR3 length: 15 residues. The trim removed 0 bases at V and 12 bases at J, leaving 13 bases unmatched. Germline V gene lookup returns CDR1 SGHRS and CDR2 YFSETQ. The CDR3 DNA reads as TGCGCCAGCAGCTTGGAACAGGGGGGTATTTTGGACAACACCTTC. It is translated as CASSLEQGGILDNTF. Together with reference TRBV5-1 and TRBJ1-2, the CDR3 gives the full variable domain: KAGVTQTPRYLIKTRGQQVTLSCSPISGHRSVSWYQQTPGQGLQFLFEYFSETQRNKGNFPGRFSGRQFSNSRSEMNVSTLELGDSALYLCASSLEQGGILDNTFGSGTRLTVV.

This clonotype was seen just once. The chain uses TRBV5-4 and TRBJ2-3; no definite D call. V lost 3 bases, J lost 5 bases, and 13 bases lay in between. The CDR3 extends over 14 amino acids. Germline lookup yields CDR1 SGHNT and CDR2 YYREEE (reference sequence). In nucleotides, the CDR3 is TGTGCCAGCAGCTGGATTGCGACAAAAGATACGCAGTATTTT. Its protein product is CASSWIATKDTQYF. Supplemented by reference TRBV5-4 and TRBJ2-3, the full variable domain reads ETGVTQSPTHLIKTRGQQVTLRCSSQSGHNTVSWYQQALGQGPQFIFQYYREEENGRGNFPPRFSGLQFPNYSSELNVNALELDDSALYLCASSWIATKDTQYFGPGTRLTVL.

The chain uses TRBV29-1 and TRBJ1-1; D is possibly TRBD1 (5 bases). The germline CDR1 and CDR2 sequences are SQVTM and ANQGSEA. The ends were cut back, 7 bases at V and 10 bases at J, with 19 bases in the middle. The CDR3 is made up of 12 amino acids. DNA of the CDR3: TGCAGCGCTGAGGTGGGGGGGTTTGGAGCTTTCTTT. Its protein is CSAEVGGFGAFF.

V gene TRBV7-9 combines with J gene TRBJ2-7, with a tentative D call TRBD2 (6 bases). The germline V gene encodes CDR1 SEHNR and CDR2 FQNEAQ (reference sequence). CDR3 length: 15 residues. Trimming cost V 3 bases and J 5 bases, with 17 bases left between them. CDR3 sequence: CASSLFLGGMDEQYF. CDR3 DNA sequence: TGTGCCAGCAGCTTGTTCCTGGGAGGCATGGACGAGCAGTACTTC.

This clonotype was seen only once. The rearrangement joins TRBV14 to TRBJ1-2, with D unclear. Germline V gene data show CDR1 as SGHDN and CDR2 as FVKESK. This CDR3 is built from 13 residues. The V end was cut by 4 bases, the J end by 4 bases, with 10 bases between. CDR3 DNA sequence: TGTGCCAGCAGCCTCTCCCGCAGCTATGGCTACACCTTC. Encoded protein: CASSLSRSYGYTF. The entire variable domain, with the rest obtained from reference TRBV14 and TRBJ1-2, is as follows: EAGVTQFPSHSVIEKGQTVTLRCDPISGHDNLYWYRRVMGKEIKFLLHFVKESKQDESGMPNNRFLAERTGGTYSTLKVQPAELEDSGVYFCASSLSRSYGYTFGSGTRLTVV.

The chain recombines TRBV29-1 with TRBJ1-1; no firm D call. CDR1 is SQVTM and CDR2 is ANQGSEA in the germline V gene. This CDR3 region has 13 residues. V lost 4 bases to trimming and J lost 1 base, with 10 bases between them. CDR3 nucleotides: TGCAGCGTTGGATTAGCAACGAACACTGAAGCTTTCTTT. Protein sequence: CSVGLATNTEAFF. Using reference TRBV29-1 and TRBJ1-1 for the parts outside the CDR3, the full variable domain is SAVISQKPSRDICQRGTSLTIQCQVDSQVTMMFWYRQQPGQSLTLIATANQGSEATYESGFVIDKFPISRPNLTFSTLTVSNMSPEDSSIYLCSVGLATNTEAFFGQGTRLTVV.

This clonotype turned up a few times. The CDR3 sequence is CASSLAGANTEAFF. The CDR3 DNA reads TGTGCCAGCAGCTTAGCTGGGGCGAACACTGAAGCTTTCTTT. The gene calls are TRBV7-9 and TRBJ1-1, with TRBD1 as a possible D gene (5 bases). This CDR3 is 14 amino acids long. Germline lookup yields CDR1 SEHNR and CDR2 FQNEAQ (reference sequence). V was clipped by 0 bases and J by 1 base, with 6 bases between them.

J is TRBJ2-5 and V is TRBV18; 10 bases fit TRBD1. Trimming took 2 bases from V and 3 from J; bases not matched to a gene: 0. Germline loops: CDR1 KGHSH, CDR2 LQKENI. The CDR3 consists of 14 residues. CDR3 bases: TGTGCCAGCTCACCAGGGACAGGGGAAGAGACCCAGTACTTC. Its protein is CASSPGTGEETQYF.

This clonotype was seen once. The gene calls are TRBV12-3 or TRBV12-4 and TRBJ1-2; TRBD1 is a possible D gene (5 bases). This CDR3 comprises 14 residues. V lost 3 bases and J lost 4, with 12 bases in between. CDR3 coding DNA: TGTGCCAGCAGTTTCCGAGGGGCAAGCTATGGCTACACCTTC. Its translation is CASSFRGASYGYTF.

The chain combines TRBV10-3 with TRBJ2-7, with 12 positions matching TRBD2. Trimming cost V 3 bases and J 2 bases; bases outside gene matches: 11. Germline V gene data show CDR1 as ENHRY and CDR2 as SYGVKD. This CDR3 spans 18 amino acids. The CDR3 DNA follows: TGTGCCATCAGTGACTTGTCTACTTGGACTAGCGGGACCTACGAGCAGTACTTC. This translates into CAISDLSTWTSGTYEQYF.

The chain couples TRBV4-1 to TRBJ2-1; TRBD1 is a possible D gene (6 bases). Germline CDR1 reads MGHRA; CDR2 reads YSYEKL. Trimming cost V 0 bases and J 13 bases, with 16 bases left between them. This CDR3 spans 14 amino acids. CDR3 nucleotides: TGCGCCAGCAGCCAAGAAGGGCCCGGGACACGCCAGTTCTTC. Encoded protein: CASSQEGPGTRQFF.

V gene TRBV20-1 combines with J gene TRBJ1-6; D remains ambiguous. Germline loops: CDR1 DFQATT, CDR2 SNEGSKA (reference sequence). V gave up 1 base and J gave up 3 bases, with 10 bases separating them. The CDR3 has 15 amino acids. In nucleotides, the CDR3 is TGCAGTGCTAGAGTACAAGGGAACTATAATTCACCCCTCCACTTT. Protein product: CSARVQGNYNSPLHF.

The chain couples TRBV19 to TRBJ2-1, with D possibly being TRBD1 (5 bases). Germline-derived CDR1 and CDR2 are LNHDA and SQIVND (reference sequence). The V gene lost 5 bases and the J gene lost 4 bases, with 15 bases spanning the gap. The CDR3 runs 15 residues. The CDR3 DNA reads TGTGCCAGTAGTCCCCTGGGCAGGACATACAATGAGCAGTTCTTC. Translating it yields CASSPLGRTYNEQFF. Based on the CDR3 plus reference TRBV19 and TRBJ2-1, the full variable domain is DGGITQSPKYLFRKEGQNVTLSCEQNLNHDAMYWYRQDPGQGLRLIYYSQIVNDFQKGDIAEGYSVSREKKESFPLTVTSAQKNPTAFYLCASSPLGRTYNEQFFGPGTRLTVL.

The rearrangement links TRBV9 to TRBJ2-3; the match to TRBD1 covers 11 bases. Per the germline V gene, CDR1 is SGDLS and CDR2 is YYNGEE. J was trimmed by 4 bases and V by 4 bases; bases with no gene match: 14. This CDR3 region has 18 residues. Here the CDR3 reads CASSPSLRRTGGADTQYF. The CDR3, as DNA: TGTGCCAGCAGCCCCTCCCTAAGAAGGACAGGGGGCGCAGATACGCAGTATTTT. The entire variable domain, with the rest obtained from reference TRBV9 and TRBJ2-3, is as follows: DSGVTQTPKHLITATGQRVTLRCSPRSGDLSVYWYQQSLDQGLQFLIQYYNGEERAKGNILERFSAQQFPDLHSELNLSSLELGDSALYFCASSPSLRRTGGADTQYFGPGTRLTVL.

The CDR3 spells CASSLTGTSASEQYF. DNA of the CDR3: TGTGCCAGCAGCTTGACCGGGACTAGCGCTTCCGAGCAGTACTTC. The chain carries TRBV5-8 and TRBJ2-7; TRBD2 matches 10 bases. The CDR3 consists of 15 residues. CDR1 and CDR2 (germline): SGHTS, YDEGEE. The V gene end was trimmed by 1 base and the J gene end by 6 bases; junction bases not matched to a gene: 7.